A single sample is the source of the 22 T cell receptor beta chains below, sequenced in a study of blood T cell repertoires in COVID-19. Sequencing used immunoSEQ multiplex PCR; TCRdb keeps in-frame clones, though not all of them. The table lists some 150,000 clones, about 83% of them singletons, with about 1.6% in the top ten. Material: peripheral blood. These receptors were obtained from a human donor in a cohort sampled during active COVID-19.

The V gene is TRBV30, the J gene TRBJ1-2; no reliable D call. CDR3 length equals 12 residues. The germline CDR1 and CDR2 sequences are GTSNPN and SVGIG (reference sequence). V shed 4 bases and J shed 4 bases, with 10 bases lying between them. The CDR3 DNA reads TGTGCCTGGACCCGGGTAGGCTATGGCTACACCTTC. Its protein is CAWTRVGYGYTF.

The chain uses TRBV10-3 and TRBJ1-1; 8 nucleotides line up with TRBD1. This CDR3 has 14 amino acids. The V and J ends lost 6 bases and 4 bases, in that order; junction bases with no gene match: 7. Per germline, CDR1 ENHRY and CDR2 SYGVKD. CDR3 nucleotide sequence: TGTGCCATCAGGCGGGACAGGAGTATCACTGAAGCTTTCTTT. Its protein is CAIRRDRSITEAFF.

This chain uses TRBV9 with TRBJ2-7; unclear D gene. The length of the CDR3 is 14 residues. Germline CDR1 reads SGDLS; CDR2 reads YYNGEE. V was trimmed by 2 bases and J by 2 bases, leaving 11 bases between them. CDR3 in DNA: TGTGCCAGCAGCGTCGACTTACTGGCCTACGAGCAGTACTTC. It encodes CASSVDLLAYEQYF.

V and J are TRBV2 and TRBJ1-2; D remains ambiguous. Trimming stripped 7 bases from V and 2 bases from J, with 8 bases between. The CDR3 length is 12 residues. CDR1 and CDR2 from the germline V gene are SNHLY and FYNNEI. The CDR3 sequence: CASNVENYGYTF. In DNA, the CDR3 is TGTGCCAGCAACGTGGAGAACTATGGCTACACCTTC.

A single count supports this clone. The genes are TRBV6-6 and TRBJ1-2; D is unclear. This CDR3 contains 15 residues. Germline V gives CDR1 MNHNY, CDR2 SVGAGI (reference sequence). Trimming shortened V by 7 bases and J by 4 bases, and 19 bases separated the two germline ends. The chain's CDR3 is CASTEGSEGTYGYTF. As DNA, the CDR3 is TGTGCCAGCACCGAAGGCAGTGAGGGTACCTATGGCTACACCTTC.

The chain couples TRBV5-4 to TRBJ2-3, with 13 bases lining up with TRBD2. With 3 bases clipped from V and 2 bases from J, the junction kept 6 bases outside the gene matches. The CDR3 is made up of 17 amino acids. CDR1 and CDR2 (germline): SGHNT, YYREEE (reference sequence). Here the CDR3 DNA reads TGTGCCAGCAGCTCCAGGACTAGCGGGAGATACACAGATACGCAGTATTTT. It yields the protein CASSSRTSGRYTDTQYF.

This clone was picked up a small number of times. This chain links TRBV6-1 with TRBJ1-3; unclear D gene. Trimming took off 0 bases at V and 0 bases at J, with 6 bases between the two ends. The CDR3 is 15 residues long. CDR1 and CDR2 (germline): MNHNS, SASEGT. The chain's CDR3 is CASSEARSSGNTIYF. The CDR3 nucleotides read TGTGCCAGCAGTGAAGCTAGGAGCTCTGGAAACACCATATATTTT.

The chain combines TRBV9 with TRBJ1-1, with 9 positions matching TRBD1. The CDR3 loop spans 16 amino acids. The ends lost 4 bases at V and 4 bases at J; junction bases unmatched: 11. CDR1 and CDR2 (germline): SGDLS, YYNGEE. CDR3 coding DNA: TGTGCCAGCAGCCCCCTCGGGACAGGGAAAGGCACTGAAGCTTTCTTT. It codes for CASSPLGTGKGTEAFF.

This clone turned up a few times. The CDR3 coding sequence is TGTGCCAGCAGCCAACCGGGACTAGGAAACTACGAGCAGTACTTC. This sequence encodes CASSQPGLGNYEQYF. The J gene is TRBJ2-7, the V gene TRBV4-2; TRBD2 aligns across 8 bases. J was trimmed by 3 bases and V by 2 bases; bases with no gene match: 6. The CDR3 covers 15 residues. CDR1 is LGHNA, CDR2 YNFKEQ, per germline.

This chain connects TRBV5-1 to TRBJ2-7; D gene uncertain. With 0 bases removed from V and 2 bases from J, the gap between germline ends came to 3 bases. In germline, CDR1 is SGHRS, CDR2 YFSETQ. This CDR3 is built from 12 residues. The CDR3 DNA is TGCGCCAGCAGCTTGGAGCCCTACGAGCAGTACTTC. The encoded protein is CASSLEPYEQYF.

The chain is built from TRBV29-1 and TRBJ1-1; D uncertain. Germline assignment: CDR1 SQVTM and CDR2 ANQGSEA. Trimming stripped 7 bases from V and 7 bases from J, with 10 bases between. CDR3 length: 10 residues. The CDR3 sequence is CSGSEVEAFF. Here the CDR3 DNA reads TGCAGCGGCTCGGAGGTTGAAGCTTTCTTT.

CDR3 region: CASSQGGETQYF. The CDR3, as DNA: TGCGCCAGCAGCCAGGGGGGAGAGACCCAGTACTTC. The gene calls are TRBV5-1 and TRBJ2-5; D may be TRBD1 (7 bases). Germline V gene sequence: CDR1 SGHRS, CDR2 YFSETQ. Deletions cut 4 bases from V and 4 bases from J, with 8 bases between. The CDR3 is 12 amino acids.

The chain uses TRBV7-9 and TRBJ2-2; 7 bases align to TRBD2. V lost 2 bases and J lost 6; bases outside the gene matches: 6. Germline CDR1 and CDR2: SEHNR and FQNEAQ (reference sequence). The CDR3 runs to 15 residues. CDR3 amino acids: CASSLLSGAPGELFF. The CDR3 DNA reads TGTGCCAGCAGCTTACTCAGCGGGGCCCCCGGGGAGCTGTTTTTT.

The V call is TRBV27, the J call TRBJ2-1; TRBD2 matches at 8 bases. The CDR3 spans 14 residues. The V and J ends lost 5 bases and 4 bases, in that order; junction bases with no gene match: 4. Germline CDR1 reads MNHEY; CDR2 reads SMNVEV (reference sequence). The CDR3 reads CASSKREGYNEQFF. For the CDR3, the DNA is TGTGCCAGCAGTAAACGGGAGGGTTACAATGAGCAGTTCTTC.

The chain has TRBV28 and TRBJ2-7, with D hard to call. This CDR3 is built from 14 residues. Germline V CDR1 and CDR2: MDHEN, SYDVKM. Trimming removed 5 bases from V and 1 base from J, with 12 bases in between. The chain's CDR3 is CASSPPFYSYEQYF. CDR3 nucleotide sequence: TGTGCCAGCAGTCCCCCTTTCTATTCCTACGAGCAGTACTTC.

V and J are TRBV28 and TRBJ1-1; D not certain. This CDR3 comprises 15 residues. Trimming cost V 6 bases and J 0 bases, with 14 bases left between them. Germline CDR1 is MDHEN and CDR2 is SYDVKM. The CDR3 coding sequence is TGTGCCAGCAGCCTCTCTAGGCCCATGAACACTGAAGCTTTCTTT. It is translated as CASSLSRPMNTEAFF.

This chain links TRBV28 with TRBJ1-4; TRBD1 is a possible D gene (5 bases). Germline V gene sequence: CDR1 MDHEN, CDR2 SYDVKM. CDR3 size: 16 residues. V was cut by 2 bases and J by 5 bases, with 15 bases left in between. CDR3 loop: CASSLKFGAGNEKLFF. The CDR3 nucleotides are TGTGCCAGCAGTTTAAAGTTTGGGGCGGGAAATGAAAAACTGTTTTTT.

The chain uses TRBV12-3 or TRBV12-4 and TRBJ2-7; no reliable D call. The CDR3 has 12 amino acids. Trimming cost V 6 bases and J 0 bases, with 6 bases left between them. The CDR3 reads CASSLYSYEQYF. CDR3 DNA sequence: TGTGCCAGCAGCCTGTACTCCTACGAGCAGTACTTC.

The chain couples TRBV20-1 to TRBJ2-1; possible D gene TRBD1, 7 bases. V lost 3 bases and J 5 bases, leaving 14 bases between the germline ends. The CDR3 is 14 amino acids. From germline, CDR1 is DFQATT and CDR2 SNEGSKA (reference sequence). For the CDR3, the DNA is TGCAGTGCTAGTCGCAGGGGGGTCGACAATGAGCAGTTCTTC. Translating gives CSASRRGVDNEQFF.

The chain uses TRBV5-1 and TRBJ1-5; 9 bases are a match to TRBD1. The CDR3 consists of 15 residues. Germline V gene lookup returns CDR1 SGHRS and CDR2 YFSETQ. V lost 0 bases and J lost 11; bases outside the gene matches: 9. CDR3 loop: CASSLEGTGWEAQHF. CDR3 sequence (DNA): TGCGCCAGCAGCTTGGAAGGGACAGGGTGGGAAGCCCAGCATTTT.

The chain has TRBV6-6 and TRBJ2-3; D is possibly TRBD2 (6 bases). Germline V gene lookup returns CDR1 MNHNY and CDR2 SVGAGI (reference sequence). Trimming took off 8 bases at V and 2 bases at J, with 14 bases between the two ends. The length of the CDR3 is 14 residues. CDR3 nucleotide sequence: TGTGCCAGCTGTAGCGGAATAATCACAGATACGCAGTATTTT. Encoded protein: CASCSGIITDTQYF.

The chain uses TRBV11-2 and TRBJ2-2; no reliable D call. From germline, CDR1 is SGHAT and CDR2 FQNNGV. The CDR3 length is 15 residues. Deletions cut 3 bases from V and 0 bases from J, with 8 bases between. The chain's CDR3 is CASSFVRSNTGELFF. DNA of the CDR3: TGTGCCAGCAGCTTCGTTAGATCGAACACCGGGGAGCTGTTTTTT.